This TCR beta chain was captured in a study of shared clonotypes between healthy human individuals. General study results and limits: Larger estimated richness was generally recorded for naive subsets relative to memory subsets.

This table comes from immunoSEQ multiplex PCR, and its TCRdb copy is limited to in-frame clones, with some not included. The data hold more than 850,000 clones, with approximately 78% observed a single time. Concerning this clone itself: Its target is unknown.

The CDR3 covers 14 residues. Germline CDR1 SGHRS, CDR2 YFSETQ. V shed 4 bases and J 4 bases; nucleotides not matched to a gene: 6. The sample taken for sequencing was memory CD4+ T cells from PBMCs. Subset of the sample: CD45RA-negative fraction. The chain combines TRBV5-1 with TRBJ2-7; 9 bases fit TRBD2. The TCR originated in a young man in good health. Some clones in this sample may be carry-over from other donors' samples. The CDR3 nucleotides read TGCGCCAGCAGCGGAGCGGGAGGCAAATACGAGCAGTACTTC. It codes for CASSGAGGKYEQYF.